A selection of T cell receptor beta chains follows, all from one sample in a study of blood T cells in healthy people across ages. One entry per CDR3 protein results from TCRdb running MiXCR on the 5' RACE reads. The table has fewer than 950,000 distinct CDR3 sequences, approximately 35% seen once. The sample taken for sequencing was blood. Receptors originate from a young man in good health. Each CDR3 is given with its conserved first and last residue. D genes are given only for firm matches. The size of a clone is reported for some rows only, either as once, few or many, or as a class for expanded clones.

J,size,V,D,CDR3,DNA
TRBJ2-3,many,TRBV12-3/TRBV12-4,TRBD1,CASSGTGKDTQYF,TGTGCCAGCAGCGGGACAGGGAAAGATACGCAGTATTTT
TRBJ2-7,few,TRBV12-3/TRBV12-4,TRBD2,CASSLSGGSGEQYF,TGTGCCAGCAGTTTATCGGGGGGGTCCGGCGAGCAGTACTTC
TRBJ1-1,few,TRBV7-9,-,CASSPQGEPMNTEAFF,TGTGCCAGCAGCCCCCAGGGAGAACCTATGAACACTGAAGCTTTCTTT
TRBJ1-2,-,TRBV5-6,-,CASSLDQGKFSYGYTF,TGTGCCAGCAGCTTGGACCAGGGGAAGTTCAGCTATGGCTACACCTTC
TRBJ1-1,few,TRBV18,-,CASSPRNRFETEAFF,TGTGCCAGCTCACCACGGAACCGGTTTGAGACTGAAGCTTTCTTT
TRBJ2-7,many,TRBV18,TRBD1,CASSRGTDNAYEQYF,TGTGCCAGCTCACGTGGGACAGACAATGCCTACGAGCAGTACTTC
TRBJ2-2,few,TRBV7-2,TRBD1,CASSPRGQENTGELFF,TGTGCCAGCAGCCCGAGAGGACAGGAAAACACCGGGGAGCTGTTTTTT
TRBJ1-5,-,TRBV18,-,CASSPGEDSNQPQHF,TGTGCCAGCTCACCGGGGGAGGATAGCAATCAGCCCCAGCATTTT
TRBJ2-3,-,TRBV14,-,CASSQVGNGPADTQYF,TGTGCCAGCAGCCAAGTCGGGAACGGGCCCGCAGATACGCAGTATTTT
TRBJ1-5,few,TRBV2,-,CASSVGAGQPQHF,TGTGCCAGCAGTGTTGGGGCAGGGCAGCCCCAGCATTTT
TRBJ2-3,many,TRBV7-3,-,CASSLTSRGDTQYF,TGTGCCAGCAGCTTAACGTCCCGAGGAGATACGCAGTATTTT
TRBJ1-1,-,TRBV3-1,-,CASSHEGLTEAFF,TGTGCCAGCAGCCACGAGGGTCTAACTGAAGCTTTCTTT
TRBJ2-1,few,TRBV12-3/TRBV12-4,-,CASSFVTGGNEQFF,TGTGCCAGCAGTTTTGTGACAGGAGGCAATGAGCAGTTCTTC